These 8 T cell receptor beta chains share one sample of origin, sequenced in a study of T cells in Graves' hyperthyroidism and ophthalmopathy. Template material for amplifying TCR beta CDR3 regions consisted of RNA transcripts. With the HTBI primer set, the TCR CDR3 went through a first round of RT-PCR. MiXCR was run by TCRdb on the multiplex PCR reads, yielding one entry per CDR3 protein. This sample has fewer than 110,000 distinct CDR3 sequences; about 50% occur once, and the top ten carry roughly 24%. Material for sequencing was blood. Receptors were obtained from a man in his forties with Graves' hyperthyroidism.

CDR3 nucleotide sequence: TGTGCCACCAGTCGACAGGGGGCAAACACCATATATTTT. Residues: CATSRQGANTIYF. V and J are TRBV24-1 and TRBJ1-3; 10 bases line up with TRBD1. The CDR3 length is 13 residues. The ends lost 6 bases at V and 6 bases at J; junction bases unmatched: 1. Per the germline V gene, CDR1 is KGHDR and CDR2 is SFDVKD.

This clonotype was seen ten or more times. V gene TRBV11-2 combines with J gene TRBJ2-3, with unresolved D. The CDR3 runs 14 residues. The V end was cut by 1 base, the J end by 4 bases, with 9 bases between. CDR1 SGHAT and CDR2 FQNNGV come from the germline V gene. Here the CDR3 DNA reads TGTGCCAGCAGCTTAGGGGTAATTGCAGATACGCAGTATTTT. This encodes CASSLGVIADTQYF.

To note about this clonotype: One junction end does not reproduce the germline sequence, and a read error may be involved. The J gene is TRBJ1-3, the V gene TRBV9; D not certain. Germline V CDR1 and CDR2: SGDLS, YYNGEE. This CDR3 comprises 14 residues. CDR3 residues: CASSVELGGSTIYF. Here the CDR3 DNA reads TGTGCCAGCAGCGTAGAGTTGGGTGGAAGCACCATATATTTT.

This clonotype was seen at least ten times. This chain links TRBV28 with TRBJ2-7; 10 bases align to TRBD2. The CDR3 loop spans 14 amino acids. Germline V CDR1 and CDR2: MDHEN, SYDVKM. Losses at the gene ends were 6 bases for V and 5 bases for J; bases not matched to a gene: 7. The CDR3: CASSISGRANEQYF. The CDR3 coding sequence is TGTGCCAGCAGCATCAGCGGGAGGGCCAACGAGCAGTACTTC.

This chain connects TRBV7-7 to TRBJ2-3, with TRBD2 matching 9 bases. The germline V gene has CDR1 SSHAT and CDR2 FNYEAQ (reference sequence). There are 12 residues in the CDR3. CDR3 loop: CASGGPTDTQYF. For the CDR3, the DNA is TGTGCTAGCGGGGGCCCCACAGATACGCAGTATTTT.

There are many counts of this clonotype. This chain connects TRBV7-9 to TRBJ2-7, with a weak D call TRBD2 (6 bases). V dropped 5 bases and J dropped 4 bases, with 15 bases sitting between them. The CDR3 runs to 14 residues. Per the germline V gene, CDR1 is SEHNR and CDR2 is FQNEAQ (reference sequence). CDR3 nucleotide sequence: TGTGCCAGCAGCACCGGGACTCTTCCGTACGAGCAGTACTTC. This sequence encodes CASSTGTLPYEQYF.

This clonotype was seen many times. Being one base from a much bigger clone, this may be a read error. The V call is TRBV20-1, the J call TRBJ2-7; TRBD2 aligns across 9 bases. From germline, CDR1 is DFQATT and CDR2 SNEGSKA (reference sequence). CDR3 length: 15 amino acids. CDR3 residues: CGASGELGSSYEQYF. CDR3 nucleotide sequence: TGCGGTGCTAGCGGGGAACTGGGGAGCTCCTACGAGCAGTACTTC.

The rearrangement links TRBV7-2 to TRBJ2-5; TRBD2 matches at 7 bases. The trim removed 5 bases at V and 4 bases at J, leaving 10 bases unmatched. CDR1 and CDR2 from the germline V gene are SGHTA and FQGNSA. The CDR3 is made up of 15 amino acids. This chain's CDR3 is CASSLPTSRTETQYF. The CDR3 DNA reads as TGTGCCAGCAGCCTACCGACTAGCAGGACAGAGACCCAGTACTTC. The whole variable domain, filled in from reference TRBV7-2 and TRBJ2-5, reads GAGVSQSPSNKVTEKGKDVELRCDPISGHTALYWYRQSLGQGLEFLIYFQGNSAPDKSGLPSDRFSAERTGGSVSTLTIQRTQQEDSAVYLCASSLPTSRTETQYFGPGTRLLVL.